One sample yielded the 27 T cell receptor beta chains listed below, sequenced in a study of T and B cells in COVID-19 patients. BIOMED2 TRB-A/B primer pools were used in multiplex TRB PCR. TCRdb re-derived calls from the multiplex PCR reads in MiXCR, one entry per CDR3 protein. The data contain 9,000 to 13,000 distinct CDR3 sequences, more than 30% of them singletons. TRB was amplified from around 230-520 ng of blood genomic DNA. Sequencing was performed on blood. Receptors were obtained from a human donor with active COVID-19.

This clonotype was counted between two and nine times. The chain combines TRBV5-6 with TRBJ1-5, with D possibly TRBD1 on 5 matching bases. This CDR3 has 14 residues. Germline V lookup: CDR1 SGHDT, CDR2 YYEEEE. Trimming shortened V by 1 base and J by 6 bases, and 11 bases separated the two germline ends. The CDR3 sequence is CASSLLGDTQPQHF. In DNA, the CDR3 is TGTGCCAGCAGCTTGTTAGGGGATACTCAGCCCCAGCATTTT.

This clonotype was counted between two and nine times. The chain recombines TRBV20-1 with TRBJ2-7, with D unresolved. Germline CDR1 and CDR2: DFQATT and SNEGSKA (reference sequence). Trimming removed 3 bases from V and 3 bases from J, with 9 bases in between. CDR3 length: 12 amino acids. The CDR3 reads CSASSGGYEQYF. The CDR3 DNA is TGCAGTGCTAGTAGTGGCGGCTACGAGCAGTACTTC.

Only a few counts were recorded for this clonotype. The rearrangement links TRBV6-5 to TRBJ2-5, with TRBD2 identical over 10 bases. Trimming removed 6 bases from V and 2 bases from J; junction bases left unmatched: 9. Per the germline V gene, CDR1 is MNHEY and CDR2 is SVGAGI. This CDR3 contains 16 residues. CDR3 sequence (DNA): TGTGCCAGCAGACCCCTAGCGGGGGTATCTCAAGAGACCCAGTACTTC. Amino acid sequence: CASRPLAGVSQETQYF.

This clonotype has a single count. A much larger clone lies one base from this, so it may be a read error. This chain connects TRBV12-3 or TRBV12-4 to TRBJ2-1; the match to TRBD2 covers 7 bases. The CDR3 covers 16 residues. The CDR3 DNA reads as TGTGCCAGCAGCCTTAGCGGGCAAAGCTCCTACAATAAGCAGTTCTTC. Amino acid sequence: CASSLSGQSSYNKQFF.

This clonotype is labeled medium-sized. This sequence joins TRBV19 and TRBJ2-6; weak D call: TRBD2 (5 bases). Looked up from germline, CDR1 is LNHDA and CDR2 is SQIVND (reference sequence). The V gene lost 1 base and the J gene lost 1 base, with 5 bases spanning the gap. The CDR3 runs to 15 residues. Here the CDR3 reads CASSIAGSGANVLTF. The DNA for the CDR3 is TGTGCCAGTAGTATAGCGGGATCTGGGGCCAACGTCCTGACTTTC.

This clonotype has only one observation. V gene TRBV11-1 combines with J gene TRBJ2-1; tentative D call: TRBD2 (6 bases). With 1 base removed from V and 10 bases from J, the gap between germline ends came to 11 bases. CDR1 is SGHAT and CDR2 is FQDESV in the germline V gene (reference sequence). This CDR3 is 13 amino acids long. The chain's CDR3 is CASSLEGGGEQFF. CDR3 bases: TGTGCCAGCAGCTTAGAGGGTGGGGGGGAGCAGTTCTTC.

This clonotype has more than one count but fewer than ten. The chain links TRBV5-4 to TRBJ1-2; D not resolved. The V gene's germline CDR1 is SGHNT and CDR2 YYREEE (reference sequence). V shed 2 bases and J shed 2 bases, with 7 bases lying between them. CDR3 length: 13 amino acids. The CDR3 loop is CASSFPANYGYTF. The CDR3, as DNA: TGTGCCAGCAGCTTCCCAGCGAACTATGGCTACACCTTC.

This clonotype appeared a few times. The rearrangement links TRBV7-9 to TRBJ2-2, with 8 bases aligning to TRBD1. After removal of 5 bases from V and 3 bases from J, the junction contained 2 bases not matched to a gene. The CDR3 spans 14 residues. Germline values: CDR1 SEHNR, CDR2 FQNEAQ (reference sequence). CDR3 DNA: TGTGCCAGCAGCGACAGGGGATACACCGGGGAGCTGTTTTTT. It is translated as CASSDRGYTGELFF.

This clonotype was detected only a few times. V and J are TRBV10-3 and TRBJ2-5; D is perhaps TRBD1 or TRBD2 (5 bases each). V was cut by 10 bases and J by 1 base, with 19 bases left in between. Germline-derived CDR1 and CDR2 are ENHRY and SYGVKD. The CDR3 covers 15 residues. The CDR3 DNA reads TGTGCCAATATGCCGGGGACGCTCCTCCAAGAGACCCAGTACTTC. Protein: CANMPGTLLQETQYF.

This clonotype rates as medium-sized (0.01 to 0.1%). The genes are TRBV15 and TRBJ2-7; D unclear. Trimming stripped 0 bases from V and 4 bases from J, with 7 bases between. Germline CDR1 LNHNV, CDR2 YYDKDF (reference sequence). CDR3 length: 13 residues. In DNA form, the CDR3 reads TGTGCCACCAGCAGAGATGTCGGATACGAGCAGTACTTC. It yields the protein CATSRDVGYEQYF.

On this clonotype itself: At one end, the junction sequence differs from germline, possibly due to a read error. The chain couples TRBV13 to TRBJ2-7, with D perhaps TRBD1 (6 bases). Germline V gene lookup returns CDR1 PRHDT and CDR2 FYEKMQ (reference sequence). This CDR3 is built from 12 residues. CDR3 DNA sequence: TGCGCCAGCAGCGACCAGGGGTACGAGCAGTACTTC. It is translated as CASSDQGYEQYF.

V is TRBV25-1 and J is TRBJ2-7; weak D call: TRBD2 (6 bases). V lost 1 base and J 6 bases, leaving 13 bases between the germline ends. CDR3 length: 14 amino acids. Germline CDR1 reads MGHDK; CDR2 reads SYGVNS. As DNA, the CDR3 is TGTGCCAGCAGTGAATTCGGCCTGGGGGGCGAGCAGTACTTC. It codes for CASSEFGLGGEQYF.

V gene TRBV7-9 combines with J gene TRBJ1-4, with no clear D. Germline lookup yields CDR1 SEHNR and CDR2 FQNEAQ (reference sequence). The V end lost 5 bases, the J end lost 0 bases, and 19 bases lay between the germline ends. There are 18 residues in the CDR3. In DNA, the CDR3 is TGTGCCAGCAGCCAAGATCCGGCGGGTGCCTCAACTAATGAAAAACTGTTTTTT. Its protein product is CASSQDPAGASTNEKLFF.

This clonotype was recorded once. The rearrangement links TRBV28 to TRBJ1-6, with 8 bases that match TRBD1. V lost 5 bases and J lost 7; bases outside the gene matches: 13. This CDR3 is 17 amino acids long. Germline V gene data show CDR1 as MDHEN and CDR2 as SYDVKM. This chain's CDR3 is CASSIRTGQVQNSPLHF. The CDR3 DNA is TGTGCCAGCAGTATCCGGACAGGGCAGGTACAAAATTCACCCCTCCACTTT.

This sequence joins TRBV28 and TRBJ2-7; either TRBD1 or TRBD2 may supply D (5 bases each). Trimming removed 2 bases at V and 0 bases at J, with 11 bases between. Per germline, CDR1 MDHEN and CDR2 SYDVKM. There are 15 residues in the CDR3. The CDR3 is CASSLIRDVSYEQYF. CDR3 in DNA: TGTGCCAGCAGTTTAATACGGGACGTCTCCTACGAGCAGTACTTC.

The chain links TRBV5-1 to TRBJ2-2; D gene ambiguous. Germline V lookup: CDR1 SGHRS, CDR2 YFSETQ. The CDR3 loop spans 16 amino acids. The ends were cut back, 4 bases at V and 4 bases at J, with 17 bases in the middle. CDR3 sequence: CASSQEVPKATGELFF. DNA of the CDR3: TGCGCCAGCAGCCAAGAGGTGCCGAAGGCCACCGGGGAGCTGTTTTTT.

This clonotype came up a few times. The chain uses TRBV5-1 and TRBJ2-7; a possible D gene is TRBD1 (5 bases). Trimming shortened V by 0 bases and J by 6 bases, and 16 bases separated the two germline ends. The length of the CDR3 is 15 residues. Germline V lookup: CDR1 SGHRS, CDR2 YFSETQ. The CDR3 region is CASSLAQGISAEQYF. Written as DNA, the CDR3 is TGCGCCAGCAGCTTGGCCCAGGGCATCTCGGCCGAGCAGTACTTC.

This clonotype turned up a few times. The chain recombines TRBV10-3 with TRBJ2-2, with 7 bases fitting TRBD1. Germline CDR1 ENHRY, CDR2 SYGVKD. The CDR3 sequence is 15 residues long. Trimming took 6 bases from V and 1 from J; bases not matched to a gene: 5. This CDR3 is CAIRAGTENTGELFF. DNA of the CDR3: TGTGCCATCAGGGCCGGGACAGAGAACACCGGGGAGCTGTTTTTT.

Sample share makes this clonotype medium-sized. V gene TRBV6-5 combines with J gene TRBJ2-2; either TRBD1 or TRBD2 may fit D (5 bases each). The CDR3 totals 16 residues. V was trimmed by 4 bases and J by 6 bases, leaving 18 bases between them. The germline CDR1 and CDR2 sequences are MNHEY and SVGAGI. The CDR3 reads CASSWLPGGEAGELFF. DNA for the CDR3: TGTGCCAGCAGTTGGTTGCCTGGGGGAGAAGCCGGGGAGCTGTTTTTT.

This clonotype was seen more than once but under ten times. V usage is TRBV12-3 or TRBV12-4 and J usage is TRBJ1-1; a weak D match, TRBD1 (6 bases). The V end was cut by 3 bases, the J end by 5 bases, with 10 bases between. The CDR3 length is 13 residues. The CDR3 loop reads CASSFTDRTEAFF. In DNA, the CDR3 is TGTGCCAGCAGTTTTACTGACAGGACTGAAGCTTTCTTT.

This clonotype has just a few counts. In DNA form, the CDR3 reads TGTGCCAGCAGCCGGCCGGGCAGCCGCTCCTACGAGCAGTACTTC. Translating gives CASSRPGSRSYEQYF. J is TRBJ2-7 and V is TRBV6-2 or TRBV6-3, with D unresolved. Germline values: CDR1 MNHEY, CDR2 SVGEGT. Trimming took off 6 bases at V and 0 bases at J, with 15 bases between the two ends. This CDR3 spans 15 amino acids.

V and J are TRBV7-2 and TRBJ1-2; possibly TRBD1 for D (5 bases). Germline CDR1 and CDR2: SGHTA and FQGNSA. V was trimmed by 1 base and J by 8 bases, leaving 11 bases between them. The CDR3 is 13 amino acids. The CDR3 bases are TGTGCCAGCAGCTTAGTACTGGGGGGGGGCTACACCTTC. Translating gives CASSLVLGGGYTF.

The chain joins TRBV30 to TRBJ1-2; weak D call: TRBD1 (5 bases). Germline V gene data show CDR1 as GTSNPN and CDR2 as SVGIG (reference sequence). V gave up 2 bases and J gave up 3 bases, with 19 bases separating them. The CDR3 consists of 16 residues. CDR3 sequence: CAWSPLGTVRDYGYTF. DNA of the CDR3: TGTGCCTGGAGTCCCTTGGGAACGGTCAGGGACTATGGCTACACCTTC.

The chain is built from TRBV12-3 or TRBV12-4 and TRBJ1-6; 7 bases are shared with TRBD1. After removal of 4 bases from V and 7 bases from J, the junction contained 7 bases not matched to a gene. The CDR3 runs to 15 residues. CDR3 residues: CASSWVGQSNSPLHF. The DNA for the CDR3 is TGTGCCAGCAGTTGGGTGGGACAGAGCAATTCACCCCTCCACTTT.

This clonotype rates as medium-sized. V gene TRBV19 combines with J gene TRBJ2-1; 12 nucleotides match TRBD2. The V and J ends lost 8 bases and 4 bases, in that order; junction bases with no gene match: 6. CDR3 length: 15 residues. The germline V gene encodes CDR1 LNHDA and CDR2 SQIVND (reference sequence). CDR3 nucleotides: TGTGCCAGTCGCAGGACTAGCGGGGTATACAATGAGCAGTTCTTC. It codes for CASRRTSGVYNEQFF.

The chain uses TRBV24-1 and TRBJ2-4, with TRBD1 matching over 10 bases. Judging by the DNA end, TRBJ2-5 fits better; the J call may be wrong. CDR3 size: 15 residues. Germline V gene lookup returns CDR1 KGHDR and CDR2 SFDVKD. The CDR3, as DNA: TGTGCCACCAGTGAAACCGGGACAGGGGAAGAGACCCAGTACTTC. This gives the protein CATSETGTGEETQYF.

This clonotype occurred a few times. V is TRBV5-1 and J is TRBJ2-5; the match to TRBD1 covers 7 bases. The V gene's germline CDR1 is SGHRS and CDR2 YFSETQ. With 4 bases clipped from V and 5 bases from J, the junction kept 14 bases outside the gene matches. This CDR3 comprises 16 residues. The CDR3 DNA reads as TGCGCCAGCAGCCCCCGGGCAGGACAGGTGACCGAGACCCAGTACTTC. Encoded protein: CASSPRAGQVTETQYF.